The 28 T cell receptor beta chains presented below share a single source sample, sequenced in a study of T cell clonality in common variable immunodeficiency. This table comes from immunoSEQ multiplex PCR, and its TCRdb copy is limited to in-frame clones, with some not included. Listed for the sample are some 64,000 clones, none seen a single time. Sequenced sample: peripheral blood mononuclear cells. Receptor source: a person between 18 and 75 years old in good health.

This clone has ten or more counts. Read sequence stops 3 residues before the CDR3 end, and the germline J gene provides the missing end. The rearrangement links TRBV2 to TRBJ2-4; tentative D call: TRBD2 (5 bases). The CDR3 has 13 amino acids. Trimming pared 1 base from V and 9 bases from J, leaving 10 bases between. Germline CDR1 SNHLY, CDR2 FYNNEI. The sequenced CDR3 bases are TGTGCCAGCAGTGAAGTCAGGACTGCCATT. Its protein is CASSEVRTAI. In full, the CDR3 reads CASSEVRTAIQYF.

This clone has at least ten counts. The read ends 3 residues before the CDR3 terminus; that terminus is restored from the germline J gene. V and J are TRBV11-2 and TRBJ2-2; 10 nucleotides line up with TRBD1. The germline V gene has CDR1 SGHAT and CDR2 FQNNGV. The CDR3 spans 14 residues. J gave up 3 bases and V 5 bases, and 0 bases lay outside the gene matches. CDR3 region: CASSGQGDTGELFF. The CDR3 DNA, read in part, is TGTGCCAGCAGCGGACAGGGGGACACCGGGGAG. Variable domain in full (rest from reference TRBV11-2 and TRBJ2-2): EAGVAQSPRYKIIEKRQSVAFWCNPISGHATLYWYQQILGQGPKLLIQFQNNGVVDDSQLPKDRFSAERLKGVDSTLKIQPAKLEDSAVYLCASSGQGDTGELFFGEGSRLTVL.

This clone was observed at least ten times. The read terminates 3 residues before the CDR3 end, so the remaining end is supplied by the germline J gene. The chain employs TRBV20-1 and TRBJ2-1; 13 bases align to TRBD2. Per the germline V gene, CDR1 is DFQATT and CDR2 is SNEGSKA (reference sequence). The CDR3 covers 15 residues. V dropped 5 bases and J dropped 4; count of bases not matched to a gene: 5. The CDR3 spells CSARLLAGGYNEQFF. The CDR3 DNA, read in part, is TGCAGTGCTCGCTTACTAGCGGGAGGGTACAATGAG.

This clone was detected many times. The read ends 3 residues shy of where the CDR3 ends; the end is completed using the germline J gene. The chain has TRBV19 and TRBJ1-1, with unresolved D. Germline V gene lookup returns CDR1 LNHDA and CDR2 SQIVND (reference sequence). V shed 3 bases and J shed 5 bases, with 10 bases lying between them. The CDR3 runs to 13 residues. Partial CDR3 DNA: TGTGCCAGTAGTATCGCCGGTTCAACTGAA. This gives the protein CASSIAGSTE. From start to end, the CDR3 is CASSIAGSTEAFF. Variable domain in full (rest from reference TRBV19 and TRBJ1-1): DGGITQSPKYLFRKEGQNVTLSCEQNLNHDAMYWYRQDPGQGLRLIYYSQIVNDFQKGDIAEGYSVSREKKESFPLTVTSAQKNPTAFYLCASSIAGSTEAFFGQGTRLTVV.

This clone was counted many times. The observed sequence ends 3 residues before the CDR3 terminus, with the missing tail filled in from the germline J gene. V gene TRBV30 combines with J gene TRBJ2-1; TRBD2 aligns across 12 bases. Trimming at V came to 3 bases and at J to 0 bases, leaving 9 bases not matched to a gene. The CDR3 length is 18 residues. Germline assignment: CDR1 GTSNPN and CDR2 SVGIG (reference sequence). The sequenced CDR3 bases are TGTGCCTGGAGGGCTAGCGGGAGGGCCCGAAGCTCCTACAATGAG. Translation gives CAWRASGRARSSYNE. The complete CDR3 sequence is CAWRASGRARSSYNEQFF.

This clone was counted many times. The CDR3 end falls 3 residues outside the read, so it is completed with the germline J gene. The chain has TRBV7-2 and TRBJ2-5, with D uncertain. Germline CDR1 is SGHTA and CDR2 is FQGNSA. There are 12 residues in the CDR3. Trimming shortened V by 5 bases and J by 5 bases, and 9 bases separated the two germline ends. Partial CDR3 DNA: TGTGCCAGCAGCCGCACTGCGGAGACC. Translated: CASSRTAET. The CDR3 in full is CASSRTAETQYF.

This clone was seen many times. The read ends 3 residues shy of where the CDR3 ends; the end is completed using the germline J gene. The chain joins TRBV11-3 to TRBJ2-1; no definite D call. CDR1 and CDR2 from the germline V gene are SGHNT and YENEEA. This CDR3 has 13 amino acids. V gave up 4 bases and J gave up 5 bases, with 9 bases separating them. The covered CDR3 bases are TGTGCCAGCAGCTCGAGCACCGACAATGAG. Its protein is CASSSSTDNE. The CDR3 reads in full as CASSSSTDNEQFF.

This clone has ten or more counts. The sequenced fragment ends 3 residues before the CDR3 boundary, so the rest is inferred from the germline J gene. V and J are TRBV7-3 and TRBJ2-2; 9 bases are shared with TRBD1. The CDR3 is made up of 19 amino acids. The germline CDR1 and CDR2 sequences are SGHTA and FQGTGA. J gave up 4 bases and V 1 base, and 13 bases lay outside the gene matches. The DNA read from the CDR3 is TGTGCCAGCAGCTTAATTCCAACCGGGACAGGGTCGGCCACCGGGGAG. Translating it yields CASSLIPTGTGSATGE. The entire CDR3 is CASSLIPTGTGSATGELFF.

This clone was detected ten times or more. Read data end 3 residues before the CDR3 end; the end is taken from the germline J gene. This chain links TRBV12-3 or TRBV12-4 with TRBJ1-3; 9 nucleotides agree with TRBD1. Germline trimming cut 1 base from V and 2 bases from J; bases unmatched to any gene: 0. The CDR3 contains 15 residues. CDR3 region: CASSLGQGAGNTIYF. CDR3 bases read: TGTGCCAGCAGTTTAGGACAGGGGGCTGGAAACACC.

This clone has a count of ten or more. The CDR3 end falls 3 residues outside the read, so it is completed with the germline J gene. The chain is built from TRBV7-6 and TRBJ2-7; 10 nucleotides align to TRBD2. The CDR3 extends over 15 amino acids. CDR1 and CDR2 from the germline V gene are SGHVS and FNYEAQ. V lost 5 bases and J lost 6; bases outside the gene matches: 10. The CDR3 bases that were read are TGTGCCAGCAGCCGCGGACTAGCGGAGCCGGGCGAG. It translates to CASSRGLAEPGE. The full CDR3 protein is CASSRGLAEPGEQYF.

This clone was picked up many times. The CDR3 is cut off 3 residues early in the read; its end comes from the germline J gene. This chain joins TRBV27 and TRBJ2-7; 8 bases match TRBD2. The CDR3 is made up of 14 amino acids. Germline CDR1 MNHEY, CDR2 SMNVEV (reference sequence). With V trimmed by 2 bases and J by 4 bases, 4 bases remained unmatched. Here the CDR3 reads CASSLTSGGYEQYF. The covered CDR3 bases are TGTGCCAGCAGTTTAACCAGCGGGGGTTACGAG.

This clone has a count of ten or more. The read ends 3 residues shy of where the CDR3 ends; the end is completed using the germline J gene. The chain uses TRBV20-1 and TRBJ1-4, with a weak D call TRBD1 (5 bases). Germline V gives CDR1 DFQATT, CDR2 SNEGSKA (reference sequence). V dropped 5 bases and J dropped 8 bases, with 15 bases sitting between them. The CDR3 runs 13 residues. CDR3 in amino acids: CSAPPQGREKLFF. The covered CDR3 bases are TGCAGTGCTCCCCCCCAGGGTCGGGAAAAA.

This clone occurred many times. The read terminates 3 residues ahead of where the CDR3 ends, so the germline J gene completes it. The chain has TRBV20-1 and TRBJ2-1; 7 bases align to TRBD2. V was pared by 0 bases and J by 7 bases, with 9 bases of the junction left unmatched. There are 15 residues in the CDR3. CDR1 is DFQATT, CDR2 SNEGSKA, per germline (reference sequence). Partial CDR3 DNA: TGCAGTGCTAGAGATGGAAGCGGGGTGAGGAATGAG. Protein: CSARDGSGVRNE. The complete CDR3 sequence is CSARDGSGVRNEQFF.

This clone was seen repeatedly, ten times or more. CDR3 amino acids: CAWSQVTTEAFF. The covered CDR3 bases are TGTGCCTGGAGTCAGGTGACCACTGAA. V is TRBV30 and J is TRBJ1-1, with D uncertain. The read terminates 3 residues ahead of where the CDR3 ends, so the germline J gene completes it. Germline assignment: CDR1 GTSNPN and CDR2 SVGIG (reference sequence). The V gene lost 2 bases and the J gene lost 4 bases, with 8 bases spanning the gap. The CDR3 consists of 12 residues.

This clone was counted many times. The read terminates 3 residues before the CDR3 end, so the remaining end is supplied by the germline J gene. The J gene is TRBJ2-1, the V gene TRBV20-1; 10 bases match TRBD1. Germline V gene sequence: CDR1 DFQATT, CDR2 SNEGSKA (reference sequence). V shed 3 bases and J 4 bases; nucleotides not matched to a gene: 3. This CDR3 spans 14 amino acids. CDR3 bases read: TGCAGTGCTAGCCGGGACAGGGGTTACAATGAG. It translates to CSASRDRGYNE. The full CDR3 protein is CSASRDRGYNEQFF.

In this sample, this clone turned up many times. The CDR3 is CASSISGLGNEQFF. The sequenced CDR3 bases are TGTGCCAGTAGTATTTCAGGTTTAGGCAATGAG. This sequence joins TRBV19 and TRBJ2-1; no firm D call. The read stops 3 residues short of the end of the CDR3; the missing end is completed from the germline J gene. Trimming took off 3 bases at V and 6 bases at J, with 12 bases between the two ends. The CDR3 is 14 amino acids. Germline CDR1 reads LNHDA; CDR2 reads SQIVND (reference sequence).

This clone came up many times. The read ends 3 residues before the CDR3 terminus; that terminus is restored from the germline J gene. The gene calls are TRBV18 and TRBJ2-5, with D maybe TRBD2 (6 bases). Trimming removed 4 bases from V and 4 bases from J, with 16 bases in between. CDR1 is KGHSH, CDR2 LQKENI, per germline. This CDR3 is built from 15 residues. Incomplete CDR3 DNA: TGTGCCAGCTCACGAAGGGACTCGGGCGCAGAGACC. It specifies CASSRRDSGAET. The complete CDR3 reads CASSRRDSGAETQYF.

This clone was observed a few times. This CDR3 reads CASIRDRGSPLHF. The sequenced CDR3 bases are TGTGCCAGCATAAGGGACAGGGGATCACCC. V usage is TRBV2 and J usage is TRBJ1-6, with TRBD1 matching over 10 bases. Read sequence stops 3 residues before the CDR3 end, and the germline J gene provides the missing end. The CDR3 sequence is 13 residues long. From germline, CDR1 is SNHLY and CDR2 FYNNEI. V was clipped by 7 bases and J by 10 bases; unmatched bases: 4. The entire variable domain, with the rest obtained from reference TRBV2 and TRBJ1-6, is as follows: EPEVTQTPSHQVTQMGQEVILRCVPISNHLYFYWYRQILGQKVEFLVSFYNNEISEKSEIFDDQFSVERPDGSNFTLKIRSTKLEDSAMYFCASIRDRGSPLHFGNGTRLTVT.

This clone was picked up many times. The missing CDR3 end, 3 residues past where the read stops, is filled in from the germline J gene. The chain recombines TRBV6-1 with TRBJ1-5; 7 bases map to TRBD1. The CDR3 spans 15 residues. V was pared by 4 bases and J by 3 bases, with 6 bases of the junction left unmatched. Germline values: CDR1 MNHNS, CDR2 SASEGT. The CDR3 protein is CASSAGTADNQPQHF. The DNA read from the CDR3 is TGTGCCAGCAGTGCCGGGACAGCGGACAATCAGCCC.

This clone was observed at least ten times. The observed sequence ends 3 residues before the CDR3 terminus, with the missing tail filled in from the germline J gene. The chain couples TRBV5-1 to TRBJ2-7, with TRBD2 identical over 10 bases. Germline CDR1 is SGHRS and CDR2 is YFSETQ. The CDR3 length is 18 residues. V gave up 0 bases and J gave up 0 bases; unmatched junction bases: 9. CDR3 protein: CASSLGLAGALNSYEQYF. Incomplete CDR3 DNA: TGCGCCAGCAGCTTGGGGCTAGCGGGGGCATTAAACTCCTACGAG.

Ten or more counts support this clone. From the germline J gene comes the end of the CDR3, since the read stops 3 residues before it. V usage is TRBV7-2 and J usage is TRBJ2-3; D is tentatively TRBD1 or TRBD2 (5 bases each). This CDR3 is built from 15 residues. CDR1 is SGHTA, CDR2 FQGNSA, per germline. Trimming pared 5 bases from V and 5 bases from J, leaving 17 bases between. The CDR3 here is CASSTRGEYLDTQYF. The CDR3 bases that were read are TGTGCCAGCAGCACACGAGGGGAGTACTTAGATACG.

This clone was seen many times. Partial CDR3 DNA: TGTGCCAGCAGTCCACTCCCCCGGGGC. Its translation is CASSPLPRG. The CDR3 as a whole reads CASSPLPRGYTF. This sequence joins TRBV28 and TRBJ1-2; no clear D. Read coverage stops 3 residues before the CDR3 terminus; the germline J gene supplies the remainder. This CDR3 has 12 amino acids. Germline V gene lookup returns CDR1 MDHEN and CDR2 SYDVKM.

Note on this clone: Sequencing ends 3 residues short of the CDR3 end; the germline J gene provides the rest. The chain links TRBV19 to TRBJ2-7; TRBD1 is a possible D gene (6 bases). Per germline, CDR1 LNHDA and CDR2 SQIVND (reference sequence). The CDR3 totals 13 residues. V was cut by 5 bases and J by 5 bases, with 13 bases left in between. The sequenced CDR3 bases are TGTGCCAGTAGTGCAGGGGCCTGGGACGAG. This encodes CASSAGAWDE. In full, the CDR3 reads CASSAGAWDEQYF.

Many counts were recorded for this clone. The read ends 3 residues early relative to the CDR3; the germline J gene fills the gap. The chain employs TRBV12-3 or TRBV12-4 and TRBJ1-1; 10 bases line up with TRBD1. V gave up 4 bases and J gave up 3 bases; unmatched junction bases: 5. CDR3 length: 15 residues. CDR3 DNA, as far as it was read: TGTGCCAGCAGTTCGACAGGGGGCACTGACACTGAA. Amino acid sequence: CASSSTGGTDTE. The full CDR3 reads CASSSTGGTDTEAFF.

This clone was seen more than once but under ten times. The read ends 3 residues early relative to the CDR3; the germline J gene fills the gap. This rearrangement joins TRBV5-1 to TRBJ2-7, with 13 bases that match TRBD2. This CDR3 comprises 19 residues. Germline V gene lookup returns CDR1 SGHRS and CDR2 YFSETQ. V was clipped by 0 bases and J by 2 bases; unmatched bases: 11. The CDR3 protein is CASSLGPGGTSGITYEQYF. CDR3 DNA (partial): TGCGCCAGCAGCTTGGGCCCTGGGGGGACTAGCGGGATTACCTACGAG.

At least ten counts were recorded for this clone. The CDR3 goes on 3 residues after the read ends, and that part is filled in from the germline J gene. The V and J genes are TRBV28 and TRBJ1-6, with TRBD1 as a possible D gene (5 bases). CDR3 length: 17 amino acids. CDR1 and CDR2 from the germline V gene are MDHEN and SYDVKM. V lost 2 bases, J lost 8 bases, and 19 bases lay in between. CDR3 residues: CASSLPRVQGVHSPLHF. Incomplete CDR3 DNA: TGTGCCAGCAGTTTACCCAGGGTGCAGGGTGTACATTCACCC.

This clone was found many times. The read terminates 3 residues before the CDR3 end, so the remaining end is supplied by the germline J gene. The gene calls are TRBV7-9 and TRBJ2-1; a possible D gene is TRBD2 (5 bases). Germline V gene lookup returns CDR1 SEHNR and CDR2 FQNEAQ (reference sequence). Trimming removed 1 base from V and 9 bases from J, with 10 bases in between. This CDR3 has 13 amino acids. CDR3 DNA (partial): TGTGCCAGCAGCTTAGGCGGGCCCCCTGAG. Its protein is CASSLGGPPE. The full CDR3 is CASSLGGPPEQFF.

This clone was picked up many times. The read ends 3 residues early relative to the CDR3; the germline J gene fills the gap. V gene TRBV20-1 combines with J gene TRBJ1-1; 8 bases agree with TRBD1. V lost 3 bases to trimming and J lost 0 bases; unmatched junction nucleotides: 6. The CDR3 is 15 residues long. Germline V lookup: CDR1 DFQATT, CDR2 SNEGSKA (reference sequence). The covered CDR3 bases are TGCAGTGCTAGGACGACAGGGGCCATGAACACTGAA. It codes for CSARTTGAMNTE. The complete CDR3 protein is CSARTTGAMNTEAFF.